This T cell receptor beta chain was recorded in a study of T cells in Graves' hyperthyroidism and ophthalmopathy. V lost 6 bases and J lost 6, with 9 bases in between. This CDR3 is built from 11 residues. Germline CDR1 and CDR2: SEHNR and FQNEAQ (reference sequence). This clonotype appeared a few times. Amplification targeted TCR beta CDR3 regions from RNA transcripts. HTBI primers were used for first-round RT-PCR of the TCR CDR3. Each CDR3 protein gets one entry after TCRdb re-called the multiplex PCR reads with MiXCR. The sample carries about 570,000 distinct CDR3 sequences, roughly 50% recorded once.

The receptor comes from an adult woman with Graves' disease, either hyperthyroidism or ophthalmopathy (not recorded which). The J gene is TRBJ2-7, the V gene TRBV7-9; D unclear. Sequenced input: peripheral blood or thyroid tissue (not recorded which). The CDR3 is CASSLFGEQYF. CDR3 bases: TGTGCCAGCAGTTTATTTGGCGAGCAGTACTTC. The whole variable domain, remainder taken from reference TRBV7-9 and TRBJ2-7, is DTGVSQNPRHKITKRGQNVTFRCDPISEHNRLYWYRQTLGQGPEFLTYFQNEAQLEKSRLLSDRFSAERPKGSFSTLEIQRTEQGDSAMYLCASSLFGEQYFGPGTRLTVT.